This T cell receptor (beta chain) was identified during a study of a mutant IDH1 vaccine in newly diagnosed glioma. At the level of the study: Vaccination was launched 4-6 weeks after radiotherapy alone, or with temozolomide cycles.

The ends were cut back, 5 bases at V and 3 bases at J, with 10 bases in the middle. The CDR3 totals 13 residues. Germline V gives CDR1 MDHEN, CDR2 SYDVKM. Profiled with immunoSEQ multiplex PCR; TCRdb holds only in-frame clones, not every one. In the table there are roughly 30,000 clones, roughly 90% of which are singletons. About this clone: Its cognate antigen is unknown.

The time point: week 23, last vaccination. Doses of 300 ug of mutant IDH1 20-mer peptide were given with topical imiquimod. The source of this sequence is a man aged 35-49 years with glioma. This sample comprised PBMCs, obtained from a glioma patient whose treatment included an IDH1 peptide vaccine. The V gene is TRBV28, the J gene TRBJ1-1; the D gene is possibly TRBD1 (5 bases). The CDR3, as DNA: TGTGCCAGCAGTCTAGACAGTTACACTGAAGCTTTCTTT. It codes for CASSLDSYTEAFF.